This passage covers 19 T cell receptor beta chains from one sample sequenced in a study of shared clonotypes between healthy human individuals. Method: immunoSEQ multiplex PCR; TCRdb's copy keeps in-frame clones and lacks some. In the table there are about 1.5 million clones, about 96% of which are singletons. The sample taken for sequencing was naive CD4+ T cells sorted from blood. Subset reported: CD45RA+ positively selected. The receptors were sampled from a man under 40 in good health.

V usage is TRBV7-9 and J usage is TRBJ2-7, with 8 bases that match TRBD1. This CDR3 region has 14 residues. V trimming: 10 bases; J trimming: 2 bases; junction bases outside the gene matches: 10. Germline V lookup: CDR1 SEHNR, CDR2 FQNEAQ (reference sequence). As DNA, the CDR3 is TGTGCCACCCAAACCCGGGACAGGACCTACGAGCAGTACTTC. Its protein is CATQTRDRTYEQYF.

J is TRBJ2-1 and V is TRBV4-2; D gene ambiguous. There are 14 residues in the CDR3. CDR1 and CDR2 (germline): LGHNA, YNFKEQ. V was pared by 1 base and J by 7 bases, with 11 bases between. CDR3 amino acids: CASSQGEWANEQFF. Here the CDR3 DNA reads TGTGCCAGCAGCCAAGGGGAATGGGCGAATGAGCAGTTCTTC.

This clone has more than one count but fewer than ten. The chain employs TRBV7-2 and TRBJ2-3; unclear D gene. Germline CDR1 is SGHTA and CDR2 is FQGNSA. Trimming removed 6 bases at V and 7 bases at J, with 11 bases between. The CDR3 loop spans 12 amino acids. Written as DNA, the CDR3 is TGTGCCAGCAGGAGTGGGCCGTATACGCAGTATTTT. Protein sequence: CASRSGPYTQYF. The variable domain in full, completed from reference TRBV7-2 and TRBJ2-3, reads GAGVSQSPSNKVTEKGKDVELRCDPISGHTALYWYRQSLGQGLEFLIYFQGNSAPDKSGLPSDRFSAERTGGSVSTLTIQRTQQEDSAVYLCASRSGPYTQYFGPGTRLTVL.

A remark on this clone: One end of the junction is discordant with germline, which a read error may explain. The genes are TRBV7-7 and TRBJ2-1; D may be TRBD1 (5 bases). CDR3 size: 13 residues. Germline V lookup: CDR1 SSHAT, CDR2 FNYEAQ (reference sequence). CDR3 residues: CASSARQSGEQFF. The DNA of the CDR3 is TGTGCTAGCAGCGCCAGACAGTCCGGTGAGCAGTTCTTC. The whole variable domain, filled in from reference TRBV7-7 and TRBJ2-1, reads GAGVSQSPRYKVTKRGQDVTLRCDPISSHATLYWYQQALGQGPEFLTYFNYEAQPDKSGLPSDRFSAERPEGSISTLTIQRTEQRDSAMYRCASSARQSGEQFFGPGTRLTVL.

The rearrangement joins TRBV7-9 to TRBJ2-7, with 7 positions matching TRBD2. V gave up 2 bases and J gave up 4 bases; unmatched junction bases: 5. CDR3 length: 14 residues. The germline V gene encodes CDR1 SEHNR and CDR2 FQNEAQ (reference sequence). The CDR3, as DNA: TGTGCCAGCAGCTTAAAGACTAGCCGGTACGAGCAGTACTTC. Translating gives CASSLKTSRYEQYF.

The chain joins TRBV28 to TRBJ1-5, with D unclear. The CDR3 runs 13 residues. Germline V lookup: CDR1 MDHEN, CDR2 SYDVKM. Trimming took 2 bases from V and 7 from J, leaving 9 bases between them. The CDR3: CASSLEGQQPQHF. The CDR3 bases are TGTGCCAGCAGTTTAGAGGGCCAACAGCCCCAGCATTTT.

J is TRBJ2-1 and V is TRBV7-6, with 12 bases lining up with TRBD2. After removal of 1 base from V and 9 bases from J, the junction contained 7 bases not matched to a gene. The CDR3 is made up of 16 amino acids. Germline V gene lookup returns CDR1 SGHVS and CDR2 FNYEAQ. The CDR3 protein is CASSLDATSGSIEQFF. The CDR3, as DNA: TGTGCCAGCAGCTTAGATGCGACTAGCGGGAGCATTGAGCAGTTCTTC.

This rearrangement joins TRBV6-6 to TRBJ1-2; D gene uncertain. Germline V gives CDR1 MNHNY, CDR2 SVGAGI (reference sequence). Trimming took off 2 bases at V and 5 bases at J, with 9 bases between the two ends. The CDR3 spans 13 residues. CDR3 sequence: CASSYERDYGYTF. For the CDR3, the DNA is TGTGCCAGCAGTTACGAGCGTGATTATGGCTACACCTTC.

In the case of this clone: Other DNA sequences from this sample encode an identical CDR3 as well. The CDR3 coding sequence is TGCGCCAGCAGCTTGGGAATCTCTGGGGCCAACGTCCTGACTTTC. Protein product: CASSLGISGANVLTF. The V call is TRBV5-1, the J call TRBJ2-6; D gene unclear. Trimming removed 0 bases at V and 0 bases at J, with 4 bases between. The CDR3 length is 15 residues. The V gene's germline CDR1 is SGHRS and CDR2 YFSETQ. The complete variable domain, with remaining parts taken from reference TRBV5-1 and TRBJ2-6, reads KAGVTQTPRYLIKTRGQQVTLSCSPISGHRSVSWYQQTPGQGLQFLFEYFSETQRNKGNFPGRFSGRQFSNSRSEMNVSTLELGDSALYLCASSLGISGANVLTFGAGSRLTVL.

This sequence joins TRBV2 and TRBJ2-7; D remains ambiguous. The germline V gene has CDR1 SNHLY and CDR2 FYNNEI. Trimming took off 6 bases at V and 0 bases at J, with 9 bases between the two ends. This CDR3 contains 13 residues. CDR3 DNA sequence: TGTGCCAGCAGCCCCCGGGCCTCCTACGAGCAGTACTTC. Protein product: CASSPRASYEQYF.

As regards this clone: The same CDR3 can be traced to other DNA sequences in this sample. The chain recombines TRBV7-2 with TRBJ2-2; D unclear. The V and J ends lost 5 bases and 3 bases respectively, with 4 bases between them. This CDR3 contains 12 residues. The germline V gene has CDR1 SGHTA and CDR2 FQGNSA. CDR3 protein: CASSRDTGELFF. As DNA, the CDR3 is TGTGCCAGCAGCCGAGACACCGGGGAGCTGTTTTTT.

J is TRBJ2-1 and V is TRBV13, with 8 positions matching TRBD1. CDR1 is PRHDT, CDR2 FYEKMQ, per germline (reference sequence). This CDR3 is 13 amino acids long. With 5 bases clipped from V and 8 bases from J, the junction kept 5 bases outside the gene matches. CDR3 nucleotide sequence: TGTGCCAGCAGCCCGACAGGGGTGGATGAGCAGTTCTTC. Translation gives CASSPTGVDEQFF.

The chain combines TRBV10-3 with TRBJ2-7; the D gene is possibly TRBD2 (5 bases). CDR1 and CDR2 (germline): ENHRY, SYGVKD. The CDR3 is 15 residues long. The V gene lost 4 bases and the J gene lost 4 bases, with 17 bases spanning the gap. The CDR3 DNA is TGTGCCATCAGTGGGTCGGATAAACCGGGATACGAGCAGTACTTC. This encodes CAISGSDKPGYEQYF.

This clone was seen a single time. The chain is built from TRBV14 and TRBJ2-7, with D tentatively TRBD1 or TRBD2 (5 bases each). The germline CDR1 and CDR2 sequences are SGHDN and FVKESK. Trimming shortened V by 2 bases and J by 6 bases, and 11 bases separated the two germline ends. The CDR3 is 13 amino acids. The DNA of the CDR3 is TGTGCCAGCAGCCAAATGTCTGGGGGCGAGCAGTACTTC. Amino acids: CASSQMSGGEQYF.

Details on this clone: Its ends do not fully match the called genes, so a read error is possible. The chain's CDR3 is CASNLGTGSYEQYF. The CDR3 DNA reads as TGTGCCAGCAACTTGGGGACAGGCTCCTACGAGCAGTACTTC. The chain uses TRBV5-4 and TRBJ2-7, with TRBD1 matching over 8 bases. Germline assignment: CDR1 SGHNT and CDR2 YYREEE (reference sequence). This CDR3 spans 14 amino acids. The full variable domain, rest sourced from reference TRBV5-4 and TRBJ2-7, is ETGVTQSPTHLIKTRGQQVTLRCSSQSGHNTVSWYQQALGQGPQFIFQYYREEENGRGNFPPRFSGLQFPNYSSELNVNALELDDSALYLCASNLGTGSYEQYFGPGTRLTVT.

V and J are TRBV2 and TRBJ2-5; 7 bases line up with TRBD1. Germline assignment: CDR1 SNHLY and CDR2 FYNNEI. V shed 5 bases and J 4 bases; nucleotides not matched to a gene: 13. This CDR3 spans 16 amino acids. The CDR3, as DNA: TGTGCCAGCAGTAAAAGTCGACAGGGCGAGTTAGAGACCCAGTACTTC. It yields the protein CASSKSRQGELETQYF.

The rearrangement links TRBV5-6 to TRBJ2-1, with 8 bases fitting TRBD2. Germline V CDR1 and CDR2: SGHDT, YYEEEE. This CDR3 is 16 amino acids long. With V trimmed by 1 base and J by 7 bases, 10 bases remained unmatched. In DNA form, the CDR3 reads TGTGCCAGCAGCTTGAGGATAGCGGGACCCCCGAATGAGCAGTTCTTC. It translates to CASSLRIAGPPNEQFF.

The chain carries TRBV27 and TRBJ2-1, with D unresolved. The CDR3 extends over 14 amino acids. The germline CDR1 and CDR2 sequences are MNHEY and SMNVEV (reference sequence). Between the trimmed V and J ends, which lost 2 bases and 3 bases, there was a span of 8 bases. The CDR3 here is CASSLAVRYNEQFF. The CDR3 DNA sequence: TGTGCCAGCAGTTTAGCCGTCCGCTACAATGAGCAGTTCTTC.

The genes are TRBV15 and TRBJ2-3; the D is unclear. V lost 0 bases, J lost 4 bases, and 11 bases lay in between. This CDR3 contains 15 residues. Germline V gives CDR1 LNHNV, CDR2 YYDKDF (reference sequence). The CDR3 nucleotides are TGTGCCACCAGCAGAGATATAACTTTTCCAGATACGCAGTATTTT. This sequence encodes CATSRDITFPDTQYF.